This T cell receptor beta chain comes out of a study of cytomegalovirus exposure and HLA in healthy donors. The CDR3 length is 14 residues. CDR1 and CDR2 from the germline V gene are SGHTA and FQGTGA. Unmatched junction bases numbered 2, after V lost 3 bases and J lost 2 bases. As for this clone: Its target is unknown.

Findings and limits, study-wide: It was reported that TCR beta sequences correctly inferred the HLA-A and HLA-B alleles for most subjects. Analysis performed later found roughly 17,000 TCR beta sequences associated with HLA alleles at 0.05 false discovery rate. In a later analysis, compared with equally common non-associated chains, HLA-associated beta chains were more expanded.

The PCR was carried out with 60 Vbeta primers and 13 Jbeta primers. Here immunoSEQ multiplex PCR was the method, and the copy in TCRdb shows in-frame clones only, minus some. The table lists 95,000 to 150,000 clones, about 80% of them singletons. The chain carries TRBV7-3 and TRBJ2-7; 9 bases fit TRBD1. This clonotype was obtained from a man aged 25 to 40 in good health and CMV-seronegative. Sequencing input: PBMCs. The CDR3 coding sequence is TGTGCCAGCAGCTTGGACAGGGGACCCTACGAGCAGTACTTC. Translation: CASSLDRGPYEQYF.